Listed below are T cell receptor beta chains from one sample, sequenced in a study of blood T cell repertoires in COVID-19. The repertoire was sequenced with immunoSEQ multiplex PCR; TCRdb's copy has only in-frame clones and lacks some. The sample contains 100,000 to 150,000 clones, 85% to 90% of which appear only once. The sequencing input was peripheral blood. Every receptor here comes from a human donor in a cohort sampled during active COVID-19. The CDR3 runs from the conserved cysteine through the conserved F or W. Each record gives: J gene, D gene, clone size, V gene, CDR3 protein, CDR3 DNA. The D gene is left open where the match is weak. Expanded clones are given a class, and other clones once, few, many or no size at all.

TRBJ1-2	-	-	TRBV19	CASNYGYGYTF	TGTGCCAGTAATTACGGCTATGGCTACACCTTC
TRBJ2-7	TRBD1	once	TRBV5-4	CASSVDRARSYEQYF	TGTGCCAGCAGCGTGGACAGGGCTCGATCCTACGAGCAGTACTTC
TRBJ2-3	-	few	TRBV12-3/TRBV12-4	CASRYSADTQYF	TGTGCCAGCAGGTACAGTGCAGATACGCAGTATTTT
TRBJ2-2	TRBD2	-	TRBV6-5	CASRGLVGPGELFF	TGTGCCAGCAGGGGACTAGTAGGGCCCGGGGAGCTGTTTTTT
TRBJ2-7	-	-	TRBV11-2	CASSRTVAYEQYF	TGTGCCAGCAGCCGGACAGTGGCCTACGAGCAGTACTTC
TRBJ2-3	-	-	TRBV19	CASSILFSGQNTDTQYF	TGTGCCAGTAGTATACTCTTCTCCGGACAGAACACAGATACGCAGTATTTT
TRBJ2-7	TRBD1	-	TRBV13	CASSLAAYRGYEQYF	TGTGCCAGCAGCTTAGCCGCCTACAGGGGCTACGAGCAGTACTTC
TRBJ2-7	-	-	TRBV15	CATSSRSSYEQYF	TGTGCCACCAGCAGTAGGAGCTCCTACGAGCAGTACTTC
TRBJ1-2	-	-	TRBV7-6	CASSFGESYGYTF	TGTGCCAGCAGCTTCGGGGAATCTTATGGCTACACCTTC
TRBJ2-7	-	-	TRBV30	CAWNPGISYEQYF	TGTGCCTGGAATCCCGGGATATCCTACGAGCAGTACTTC
TRBJ1-6	-	-	TRBV4-1	CASSQVLRGRALSLLHF	TGCGCCAGCAGCCAAGTTCTGCGGGGGAGAGCCCTCTCGCTCCTCCACTTT
TRBJ2-2	-	-	TRBV7-2	CASSADGGWNTGELFF	TGTGCCAGCAGCGCTGACGGGGGTTGGAACACCGGGGAGCTGTTTTTT
TRBJ1-2	TRBD1	-	TRBV6-5	CASSRDRASYTF	TGTGCCAGCAGCAGGGACAGGGCTAGCTACACCTTC
TRBJ2-5	TRBD2	-	TRBV10-3	CAIRMGLADKETQYF	TGTGCCATCAGGATGGGACTAGCGGATAAAGAGACCCAGTACTTC
TRBJ2-1	TRBD2	-	TRBV29-1	CSVVSGGVYNEQFF	TGCAGCGTTGTGAGCGGGGGGGTGTACAATGAGCAGTTCTTC
TRBJ1-2	-	-	TRBV5-5	CASSLTGRVDGYTF	TGTGCCAGCAGCTTGACAGGGAGGGTGGATGGCTACACCTTC
TRBJ2-7	TRBD1	-	TRBV19	CASTSGQGGEQYF	TGTGCCAGTACCTCCGGACAGGGTGGCGAGCAGTACTTC
TRBJ1-4	-	-	TRBV23-1	CASSHLLTGRNEKLFF	TGCGCCAGCAGTCATCTCCTGACAGGACGAAATGAAAAACTGTTTTTT
TRBJ1-1	-	-	TRBV18	CASSPPPGGNTEAFF	TGTGCCAGCTCACCGCCCCCGGGGGGCAACACTGAAGCTTTCTTT
TRBJ1-2	-	-	TRBV7-9	CASSLGFQGGYTF	TGTGCCAGCAGCTTAGGGTTTCAGGGAGGCTACACCTTC
TRBJ2-2	TRBD1	-	TRBV3-1/TRBV3-2	CASSQRTGPTGELFF	TGTGCCAGCAGTCAAAGGACAGGGCCGACCGGGGAGCTGTTTTTT
TRBJ2-7	TRBD1	-	TRBV7-2	CASSSLGQGPYEQYF	TGTGCCAGCAGCTCATTAGGACAGGGTCCCTACGAGCAGTACTTC
TRBJ2-7	TRBD2	-	TRBV9	CASSPWTSGRSSYEQYF	TGTGCCAGCAGCCCTTGGACTAGCGGGCGGTCCTCCTACGAGCAGTACTTC
TRBJ1-5	-	-	TRBV4-2	CASSQDGGVSNQPQHF	TGTGCCAGCAGCCAAGACGGGGGAGTTAGCAATCAGCCCCAGCATTTT
TRBJ2-7	TRBD2	few	TRBV9	CASSVGSGVYEQYF	TGTGCCAGCAGCGTAGGTAGCGGGGTATACGAGCAGTACTTC
TRBJ2-7	TRBD1	few	TRBV7-8	CASSPRDRVYEQYF	TGTGCCAGCAGCCCTCGGGACAGGGTCTACGAGCAGTACTTC
TRBJ1-4	-	-	TRBV28	CASSASEKLFF	TGTGCCAGCAGTGCGAGCGAAAAACTGTTTTTT
TRBJ2-7	TRBD2	-	TRBV10-3	CAISGPGLAEQYF	TGTGCCATCAGTGGTCCGGGACTAGCAGAGCAGTACTTC
TRBJ2-2	-	-	TRBV4-1	CASSLSPGDGELFF	TGCGCCAGCAGCCTTTCCCCCGGGGACGGGGAGCTGTTTTTT
TRBJ2-3	TRBD2	-	TRBV18	CASSPRASGINTDTQYF	TGTGCCAGCTCACCTCGGGCTAGCGGTATAAACACAGATACGCAGTATTTT
TRBJ2-7	-	-	TRBV25-1	CARINRVLVYEQYF	TGTGCCAGAATCAATCGGGTACTCGTCTACGAGCAGTACTTC
TRBJ2-7	TRBD1	once	TRBV6-6	CASSYSGQGMHEQYF	TGTGCCAGCAGTTACTCGGGACAGGGAATGCACGAGCAGTACTTC
TRBJ1-2	-	-	TRBV7-9	CASSKDRNYGYTF	TGTGCCAGCAGCAAGGACAGAAACTATGGCTACACCTTC
TRBJ2-1	TRBD2	-	TRBV10-3	CAISESPWREGRKRNEQFF	TGTGCCATCAGTGAGTCGCCCTGGAGGGAGGGCCGAAAGCGCAATGAGCAGTTCTTC
TRBJ2-3	TRBD1	-	TRBV27	CASSLNTGVGTDTQYF	TGTGCCAGCAGTTTGAACACAGGGGTAGGCACAGATACGCAGTATTTT
TRBJ2-5	-	-	TRBV9	CASSPLTFQETQYF	TGTGCCAGCAGCCCACTCACGTTTCAAGAGACCCAGTACTTC
TRBJ1-2	-	-	TRBV25-1	CASSVSFGYTF	TGTGCCAGCAGTGTCAGTTTTGGCTACACCTTC
TRBJ1-1	-	-	TRBV7-2	CASSPRVFTEAFF	TGTGCCAGCAGTCCCAGGGTTTTCACTGAAGCTTTCTTT
TRBJ1-6	TRBD1	-	TRBV25-1	CASRSQGRNSPLHF	TGTGCCAGCCGATCACAGGGGCGTAATTCACCCCTCCACTTT
TRBJ1-6	-	-	TRBV3-1/TRBV3-2	CASSRGSSYNSPLHF	TGTGCCAGCAGCCGTGGTAGCTCCTATAATTCACCCCTCCACTTT
TRBJ1-1	-	-	TRBV9	CASSPRQSNTEAFF	TGTGCCAGCAGCCCCAGACAGTCTAACACTGAAGCTTTCTTT
TRBJ2-5	-	-	TRBV19	CASSTVSGQETQYF	TGTGCCAGTAGCACAGTATCGGGACAAGAGACCCAGTACTTC
TRBJ2-2	-	-	TRBV5-1	CASSLSHGGTGELFF	TGCGCCAGCAGCTTGAGTCATGGAGGCACCGGGGAGCTGTTTTTT
TRBJ2-3	TRBD2	-	TRBV7-9	CASSFGGAGDTQYF	TGTGCCAGCAGCTTCGGGGGGGCCGGAGATACGCAGTATTTT
TRBJ1-5	-	-	TRBV7-2	CASSANREYQPQHF	TGTGCCAGCAGCGCCAACAGGGAATATCAGCCCCAGCATTTT
TRBJ1-5	-	-	TRBV2	CASSDTYSNQPQHF	TGTGCCAGCAGTGACACATATAGCAATCAGCCCCAGCATTTT
TRBJ2-1	TRBD2	-	TRBV5-4	CASSSGLAGGNEQFF	TGTGCCAGCAGCTCCGGACTAGCGGGAGGGAATGAGCAGTTCTTC
TRBJ1-6	-	-	TRBV7-9	CASSLPPYNNSPLHF	TGTGCCAGCAGCCTGCCACCATACAATAATTCACCCCTCCACTTT
TRBJ1-4	TRBD1	-	TRBV25-1	CASSDPGTANEKLFF	TGTGCCAGCAGTGACCCCGGGACAGCTAATGAAAAACTGTTTTTT
TRBJ1-5	-	-	TRBV28	CASSNRGDSNQPQHF	TGTGCCAGCAGTAATCGGGGTGATAGCAATCAGCCCCAGCATTTT
TRBJ1-2	-	-	TRBV10-1	CASSESRQYGYTF	TGCGCCAGCAGTGAGTCCAGACAGTATGGCTACACCTTC
TRBJ2-5	TRBD2	-	TRBV25-1	CASSEPPVAGVQETQYF	TGTGCCAGCAGTGAACCCCCGGTGGCGGGAGTACAAGAGACCCAGTACTTC
TRBJ1-4	-	-	TRBV30	CAWSVPNHGEKLFF	TGTGCCTGGAGTGTACCGAACCACGGTGAAAAACTGTTTTTT
TRBJ1-5	-	-	TRBV7-9	CASSPRDSNQPQHF	TGTGCCAGCAGCCCCAGGGATAGCAATCAGCCCCAGCATTTT
TRBJ2-7	-	-	TRBV28	CASETSRNGEQYF	TGTGCCAGTGAGACTAGTCGTAATGGCGAGCAGTACTTC
TRBJ1-1	TRBD1	-	TRBV5-1	CASSYGTVNEAFF	TGCGCCAGCAGCTACGGGACAGTAAATGAAGCTTTCTTT
TRBJ1-1	TRBD1	-	TRBV27	CASSSDRGMNTEAFF	TGTGCCAGCAGTTCAGACAGGGGAATGAACACTGAAGCTTTCTTT
TRBJ1-1	-	-	TRBV5-1	CASSPGEFTEAFF	TGCGCCAGCAGCCCAGGGGAGTTCACTGAAGCTTTCTTT
TRBJ2-2	TRBD1	-	TRBV18	CASSPGTATGELFF	TGTGCCAGCTCACCCGGGACAGCGACCGGGGAGCTGTTTTTT
TRBJ1-1	TRBD1	-	TRBV6-5	CATGTGMGTEAFF	TGTGCCACCGGGACAGGGATGGGCACTGAAGCTTTCTTT